Here is one T cell receptor beta chain with its context. Its antigen is currently unknown. This entry is derived from a study of graft-versus-host responses after intestinal transplantation. Germline loops: CDR1 SQVTM, CDR2 ANQGSEA. With V trimmed by 4 bases and J by 9 bases, 4 bases remained unmatched. This CDR3 is built from 13 residues. Sequenced by immunoSEQ multiplex PCR; TCRdb stores in-frame clones only, minus some. Of nearly 110,000 clones listed, approximately 90% are singletons. The starting material was unstimulated CD4+ T cells sorted from spleen or lymph node cells, obtained before transplant. This chain links TRBV29-1 with TRBJ2-1, with 12 bases lining up with TRBD2. This receptor was identified in a human donor who was the organ donor for an intestinal transplant. This CDR3 is CSVGLAGVIEQFF. The CDR3 DNA reads TGCAGCGTTGGACTAGCGGGAGTGATTGAGCAGTTCTTC.